This T cell receptor (beta chain) was found in a study of T cells after yellow fever vaccination. Study as a whole: Low-cell-number fractions underwent preparation using SMART-Seq v4 Ultra Low Input. General study findings and limits: Of the clonotypes, a small share occurred in both CD4 and CD8 compartments. Clones from primary vaccination mostly reappeared after the booster (approximately 95% CD4, about 85% CD8).

CDR1 and CDR2 from the germline V gene are SQVTM and ANQGSEA. The CDR3 has 12 residues. Template switching with 5'RACE generated the TCR cDNA and added a universal primer site and UMIs. A single record per CDR3 protein comes from TCRdb applying MiXCR to the 5' RACE reads. The data hold 45,000 to 60,000 distinct CDR3 sequences, with less than 8.5% observed a single time. V and J are TRBV29-1 and TRBJ2-5; no reliable D call. The TCR sequence derives from a man between 18 and 35 years old who received the YFV17D yellow fever vaccine. This sample comprised CD8+ T cells not binding an NS4B(214-222) dextramer, sorted from PBMCs, obtained approximately 47 days after the first yellow fever vaccination. The CDR3 sequence: CIRPRPKRTQYF. DNA of the CDR3: TGCATTCGCCCCCGCCCCAAGAGGACCCAGTACTTC.